The rows below give T cell receptor beta chains drawn from one sample of a study of cytomegalovirus exposure and HLA in healthy donors. The table came from immunoSEQ multiplex PCR; TCRdb's copy has only in-frame clones and leaves some out. Among some 120,000 clones listed, roughly 71% were seen once. The sequencing input was PBMCs. These receptors all come from a woman aged 50 to 65 in good health and CMV-seropositive. CDR3s include the opening cysteine and the closing phenylalanine or tryptophan.

CDR3 protein,V gene
CASTSTGGRYEQYF,TRBV2
CASSIAPGDSPLHF,TRBV19
CATHGGVGSPLHF,TRBV2
CASIGAQPNEKLFF,TRBV6-1
CSVEQGAGYTF,TRBV29-1
CASSDSSGGTDTQYF,TRBV6-5
CSVELGGNSDQPQHF,TRBV29-1
CASSHRRTGEKLFF,TRBV7-6
CASSFGQGQPQHF,TRBV6-1
CASSRTRTGDEQYF,TRBV7-2
CASGLAGTGLGNQPQHF,TRBV12-5
CASSSLVRETQYF,TRBV18
CASSLATGNSPLHF,TRBV5-6
CASSVRGVGSGNTIYF,TRBV2
CASSGKGTGDSYEQYF,TRBV28
CASSSGGAVNEQFF,TRBV5-4
CASSYGQDNQPQHF,TRBV6-5
CAWATGNSPLHF,TRBV30
CASSQDGGDNQPQHF,TRBV4-2
CASSDGGEGDTQYF,TRBV2
CASSETSGLRKAFF,TRBV10-1
CASSGGLAGPLSTDTQYF,TRBV2
CASSPEAPGDRTDTQYF,TRBV11-3